Listed below are T cell receptor beta chains from one sample, sequenced in a study of blood T cells in healthy people across ages. From the 5' RACE reads, TCRdb called clonotypes with MiXCR, one entry per CDR3 protein. The data hold fewer than 2,000,000 distinct CDR3 sequences, with about 35% observed a single time. Sequencing was carried out using blood. The receptors derive from a woman between 25 and 40 years old in good health. Both conserved end residues are part of each CDR3. D genes are given only for firm matches. Part of the rows lack a size; the others show once, few, many or a class for expanded clones.

j_call: TRBJ2-3; d_call: -; clone_size: few; v_call: TRBV28; cdr3_aa: CASSLLLSTDTQYF; cdr3_nt: TGTGCCAGCAGTTTATTATTAAGCACAGATACGCAGTATTTT
j_call: TRBJ1-2; d_call: -; clone_size: many; v_call: TRBV25-1; cdr3_aa: CASSLGINYGYTF; cdr3_nt: TGTGCCAGCAGCTTAGGGATCAACTATGGCTACACCTTC
j_call: TRBJ1-5; d_call: -; clone_size: -; v_call: TRBV6-1; cdr3_aa: CASSEAFQFQPQHF; cdr3_nt: TGTGCCAGCAGTGAAGCGTTCCAGTTTCAGCCCCAGCATTTT
j_call: TRBJ1-1; d_call: TRBD1; clone_size: few; v_call: TRBV7-9; cdr3_aa: CASSPTGFNTEAFF; cdr3_nt: TGTGCCAGCAGCCCGACAGGGTTTAACACTGAAGCTTTCTTT
j_call: TRBJ2-3; d_call: -; clone_size: -; v_call: TRBV12-3/TRBV12-4; cdr3_aa: CASSFVHTQDTQYF; cdr3_nt: TGTGCCAGCAGTTTCGTCCACACTCAAGATACGCAGTATTTT
j_call: TRBJ2-5; d_call: -; clone_size: -; v_call: TRBV6-1; cdr3_aa: CASSNLGEQETQYF; cdr3_nt: TGTGCCAGCAGTAACCTAGGCGAGCAAGAGACCCAGTACTTC
j_call: TRBJ1-2; d_call: -; clone_size: -; v_call: TRBV20-1; cdr3_aa: CSARVWEGVDGYTF; cdr3_nt: TGCAGTGCTAGAGTATGGGAGGGAGTGGATGGCTACACCTTC
j_call: TRBJ1-1; d_call: -; clone_size: few; v_call: TRBV3-1; cdr3_aa: CASSWDVSEGTFF; cdr3_nt: TGTGCCAGCAGCTGGGATGTCTCCGAGGGAACTTTCTTT
j_call: TRBJ2-1; d_call: -; clone_size: -; v_call: TRBV27; cdr3_aa: CASSLYGVRTSGDEQFF; cdr3_nt: TGTGCCAGCAGTTTATATGGGGTAAGAACCTCCGGGGATGAGCAGTTCTTC
j_call: TRBJ2-7; d_call: -; clone_size: -; v_call: TRBV13; cdr3_aa: CASSLIHYEQYF; cdr3_nt: TGTGCCAGCAGCTTAATTCATTACGAGCAGTACTTC
j_call: TRBJ1-6; d_call: -; clone_size: -; v_call: TRBV19; cdr3_aa: CASVDPGGGNSPLHF; cdr3_nt: TGTGCCAGTGTCGATCCGGGAGGCGGCAATTCACCCCTCCACTTT
j_call: TRBJ1-5; d_call: -; clone_size: few; v_call: TRBV6-2/TRBV6-3; cdr3_aa: CASSHDRWTGAFHQPQHF; cdr3_nt: TGTGCCAGCAGTCACGACCGCTGGACGGGGGCTTTCCATCAGCCCCAGCATTTT
j_call: TRBJ2-5; d_call: -; clone_size: few; v_call: TRBV28; cdr3_aa: CASSQGGRRRRGTQYF; cdr3_nt: TGTGCCAGCAGCCAGGGGGGACGGCGGAGACGGGGGACCCAGTACTTC
j_call: TRBJ1-4; d_call: -; clone_size: -; v_call: TRBV20-1; cdr3_aa: CSAQTGSNEKLFF; cdr3_nt: TGCAGTGCCCAAACAGGGAGTAATGAAAAACTGTTTTTT
j_call: TRBJ2-3; d_call: -; clone_size: -; v_call: TRBV18; cdr3_aa: CASSPAMRGTDTQYF; cdr3_nt: TGTGCCAGCTCACCCGCTATGAGGGGCACAGATACGCAGTATTTT
j_call: TRBJ2-7; d_call: -; clone_size: few; v_call: TRBV7-8; cdr3_aa: CASSLWLAGRSYEQYF; cdr3_nt: TGTGCCAGCAGCTTATGGTTAGCCGGCAGGTCCTACGAGCAGTACTTC
j_call: TRBJ2-3; d_call: -; clone_size: few; v_call: TRBV18; cdr3_aa: CASSPGVQDTQYF; cdr3_nt: TGTGCCAGCTCACCTGGGGTGCAAGATACGCAGTATTTT
j_call: TRBJ2-1; d_call: TRBD2; clone_size: -; v_call: TRBV5-8; cdr3_aa: CASSPGGSRKFNEQFF; cdr3_nt: TGTGCCAGCAGCCCGGGAGGGAGCAGAAAATTCAATGAGCAGTTCTTC
j_call: TRBJ1-2; d_call: -; clone_size: few; v_call: TRBV15; cdr3_aa: CATSGSLRQYDNYGYTF; cdr3_nt: TGTGCCACCAGCGGATCCCTTCGACAGTACGATAACTATGGCTACACCTTC
j_call: TRBJ2-7; d_call: TRBD2; clone_size: -; v_call: TRBV2; cdr3_aa: CASSDATSGGVEEQYF; cdr3_nt: TGTGCCAGCAGTGATGCGACTAGCGGGGGGGTAGAGGAGCAGTACTTC
j_call: TRBJ1-2; d_call: -; clone_size: -; v_call: TRBV6-1; cdr3_aa: CASSEALRRARNYGYTF; cdr3_nt: TGTGCCAGCAGTGAAGCGCTCAGGAGGGCGCGGAACTATGGCTACACCTTC
j_call: TRBJ1-2; d_call: -; clone_size: few; v_call: TRBV11-2; cdr3_aa: CASSPGAGADGYTF; cdr3_nt: TGTGCCAGCAGCCCTGGTGCGGGGGCGGATGGCTACACCTTC